The clone carrying this T cell receptor (beta chain) came up once. The target antigen is unknown. The sample belongs to a study of cytomegalovirus exposure and HLA in healthy donors. Study results and limitations: Analyzed later, most CMV-associated TCR beta chains appeared HLA-restricted. Rare TCR sequences predominated, though certain public TCRs were found in many donors.

The V gene end was trimmed by 4 bases and the J gene end by 5 bases; junction bases not matched to a gene: 9. Germline V gene lookup returns CDR1 SGHRS and CDR2 YFSETQ. This CDR3 is 15 amino acids long. Amplification used 60 Vbeta primers and 13 Jbeta primers. Some clones are missing from TCRdb's copy, which holds only in-frame ones; the method was immunoSEQ multiplex PCR. The sample records about 180,000 clones, around 80% being singletons. What was sequenced was PBMCs. V gene TRBV5-1 combines with J gene TRBJ2-3; 8 bases agree with TRBD1. The sequence came from a woman in her twenties or thirties in good health and CMV-seronegative. This chain's CDR3 is CASSRDRLSKDTQYF. CDR3 DNA: TGCGCCAGCAGCCGGGACAGGTTGTCAAAAGATACGCAGTATTTT.